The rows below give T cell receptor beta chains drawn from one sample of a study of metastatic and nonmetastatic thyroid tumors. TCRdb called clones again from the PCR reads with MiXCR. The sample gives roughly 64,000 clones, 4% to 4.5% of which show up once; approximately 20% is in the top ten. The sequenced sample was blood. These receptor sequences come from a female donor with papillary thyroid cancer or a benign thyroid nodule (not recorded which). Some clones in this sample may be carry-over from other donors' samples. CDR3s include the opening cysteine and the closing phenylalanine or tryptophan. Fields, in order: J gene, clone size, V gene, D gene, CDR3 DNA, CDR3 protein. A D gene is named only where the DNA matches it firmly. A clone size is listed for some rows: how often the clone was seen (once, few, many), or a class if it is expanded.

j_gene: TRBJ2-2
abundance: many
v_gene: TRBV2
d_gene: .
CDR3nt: TGTGCCAGCAGTGAACGGCAGCCTAGGAACACCGGGGAGCTGTTTTTT
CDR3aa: CASSERQPRNTGELFF

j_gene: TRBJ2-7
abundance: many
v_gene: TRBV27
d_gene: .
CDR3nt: TGTGCCAGCAGTTTAGGGGCAACCAACGAGCAGTACTTC
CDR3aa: CASSLGATNEQYF

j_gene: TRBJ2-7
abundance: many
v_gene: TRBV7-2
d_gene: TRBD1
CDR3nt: TGTGCCAGCAGCTTATACACAGGGGGGTCCTACGAGCAGTACTTC
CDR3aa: CASSLYTGGSYEQYF

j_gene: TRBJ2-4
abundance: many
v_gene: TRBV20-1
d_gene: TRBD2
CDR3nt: TGCAGTGCTACGACCTGGACTAGCGGGATAGACATTCAGTACTTC
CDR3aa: CSATTWTSGIDIQYF

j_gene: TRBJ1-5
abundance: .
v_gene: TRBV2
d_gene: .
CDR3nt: TGTGCCAGCAGTCAAAAGGGACACCGCAATCAGCCCCAGCATTTT
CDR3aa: CASSQKGHRNQPQHF

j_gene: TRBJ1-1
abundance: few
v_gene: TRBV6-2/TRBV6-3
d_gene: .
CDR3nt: TGTGCCAGTAGTGTCGAAGGGACCGGCACTGAAGCTTTCTTT
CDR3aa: CASSVEGTGTEAFF

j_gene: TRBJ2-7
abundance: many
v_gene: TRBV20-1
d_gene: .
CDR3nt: TGCAGTGCCCTAAGGAGGGCCGAGTACGAGCAGTACTTC
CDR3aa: CSALRRAEYEQYF

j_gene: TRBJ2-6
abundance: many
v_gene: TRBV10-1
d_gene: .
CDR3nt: TGCGCCAGCAGTAACACGGCTGGGGCCAACGTCCTGACTTTC
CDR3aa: CASSNTAGANVLTF

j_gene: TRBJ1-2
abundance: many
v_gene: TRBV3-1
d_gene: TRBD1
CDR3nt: TGTGCCAGCAGCCAAGTGGGGACAGACTATGGCTACACCTTC
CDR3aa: CASSQVGTDYGYTF

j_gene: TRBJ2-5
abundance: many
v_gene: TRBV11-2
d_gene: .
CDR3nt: TGTGCCAGCAGCTCATGGTTTTCGGGCGAGACCCAGTACTTC
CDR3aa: CASSSWFSGETQYF

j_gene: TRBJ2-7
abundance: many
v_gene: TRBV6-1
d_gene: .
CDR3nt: TGTGCCAGCAGTCCCTCGTCGGGGAGGCAGTACTTC
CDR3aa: CASSPSSGRQYF